This T cell receptor beta chain originates from a study of shared clonotypes between healthy human individuals (dated by TCRdb to the early 2020s). About the investigation overall: The cohort included three men and two women between 18 and 49 years of age. For each donor, three plates each were used for CD4 naive and CD4 memory, two plates were used for CD8 naive, and one plate was used for CD8 memory. Blood TCR repertoires of four to six healthy adults were deeply sequenced to estimate repertoire size and the extent of clonotype sharing between individuals. Different laboratories and diverse techniques were used to prepare libraries and sequence TCR repertoires, to increase sequencing depth and limit assay-specific biases. Per donor, leukapheresis produced somewhere between about 0.8 and 9 billion PBMCs. The investigation overall reported the following: The small number of donors limited the genetic and exposure-history diversity represented. Even with the large sequencing depth, rarefaction of the sorted-subset datasets indicated that sequencing was incomplete. Compared with non-shared clonotypes, the clonotypes found in all four sorted-subset donors had higher generation probabilities. When a few donors were compared, the shared fraction of clonotypes was about 5% for naive CD4, approximately 3.3% for naive CD8, roughly 2.5% for memory CD4, and approximately 0.4% for memory CD8. Only blood was sampled, and tissue TCR repertoires likely differ from those in blood. Estimated clonotype richness was generally larger for naive than for memory subsets. Based on pairwise subsampling, the degree of clonotype sharing among donors was expected to be affected by sequencing depth.

Healthy HIV-negative adults with no recently reported acute infections or vaccinations were included as donors. Every donor was a Caucasian adult residing in Nashville, Tennessee, USA. CD4+ T cells were enriched by magnetic negative selection, after which naive cells were positively selected on CD45RA and the negative fraction was taken as the memory subset. After blood collection by leukapheresis, PBMCs were isolated using Ficoll-Histopaque density gradient centrifugation and then cryopreserved in the vapor phase of liquid nitrogen. Analytical flow cytometry was used to check the purity and quantity of each magnetically sorted T cell population. From each sorted fraction, genomic DNA was isolated and quantified by UV absorbance on a Nanodrop 2000c. Using the deep immunoSEQ assay, multiplex PCR amplified TCR CDR3 regions from genomic DNA. Extracted genomic DNA from each cell subset was spread evenly across all wells of several immunoSEQ 96-well plates, with each plate serving as a replicate. Each replicate PCR for sorted subsets received roughly 0.2 ug genomic DNA, equal to 30,000 or so T cell genomes. Purified libraries were quantified with a Qubit 3.0 fluorometer, sized on a Bioanalyzer 2100, and re-quantified with the KAPA Library Quantification kit. Each immunoSEQ 96-well plate was sequenced on its own single-read 150-cycle Illumina NextSeq 550 flow cell. As for the original processing: Because the immunoSEQ output held only junctional sequences and lacked quality scores, the filtering could not match the filtering applied to full-length reads. To assign V/J genes and CDR3, sequences were annotated using PyIR, a Python wrapper for IgBLAST v1.9, with IMGT germline references. Reads with weak V/J assignments (E-value above 1e-6), missing CDR3, stop codons, out-of-frame junctions, or ambiguous translated residues were removed. A V3J clonotype was defined by an identical inferred V gene, J gene, and CDR3 amino acid sequence. The percentage overlap between two repertoires was calculated by dividing the number of shared unique clonotypes by the size of the smaller repertoire. RTK rarefaction, the Chao1 estimator, and Recon v2.1 estimates of unobserved clonotypes were used to assess repertoire richness. For all TCRbeta clonotypes obtained by the gDNA method from several donors, generation probabilities were computed with OLGA. Held by TCRdb, this immuneACCESS table contains in-frame sequences only and omits some clones. Under half of the omission traces to an unresolved V gene where checked; the cause of the rest is unknown. V, J and clone size were drawn from that table, and D and trimming were deduced from the DNA. Recorded for this sample are some 2,500,000 clones; approximately 90% of them occurred a single time. The ten largest clones add up to around 0.38% of the sample.

Reading from cysteine to phenylalanine, the CDR3 counts 17 amino acids. The DNA shown is the 51-base CDR3, in frame from base 1. V trim: 4 bases; J trim: 2 bases; unmatched bases: 9. For CDR1 and CDR2, the germline V gene lists SGDLS and YYNGEE. As for this clone: It lacks a known antigen. No much larger clone exists at a distance of one base, and base qualities are not known.

The clonotype originates from a man aged 18 to 35 in good health. Some clones in this sample may be carry-over from other donors' samples. This sequence uses TRBV9 and TRBJ2-3; 11 central nucleotides agree with TRBD2. Sequenced sample: naive CD4+ T cells from PBMCs. The sample's cell subset or site, from its label and the paper: CD45RA+ positively selected. This receptor has the CDR3 CASSPSPSGRTTDTQYF. The nucleotide sequence is given as TGTGCCAGCAGCCCTAGCCCTAGCGGGAGGACCACAGATACGCAGTATTTT.